The 18 T cell receptor beta chains presented below share a single source sample, sequenced in a study of blood T cell repertoires in COVID-19 (dated by TCRdb to about 2020). Libraries were prepared through the immunoSEQ multiplex PCR assay. TCRdb mirrors the immuneACCESS table, restricted to in-frame sequences. Some clones are absent from its copies; in checked studies, under half trace to an unresolved V gene, and the reason for the others is unknown. Within this sample are roughly 250,000 clones, with about 91% of them counted one time only. The ten largest clones capture 2% to 3% of the sample. Sequencing was done on a sample of PBMCs or T cells enriched from blood (not recorded which). The receptor set was obtained from a woman younger than 45 with acute COVID-19.

This sequence joins TRBV27 and TRBJ1-1, with TRBD1 identical over 9 bases. Trimming at V came to 5 bases and at J to 11 bases, leaving 9 bases not matched to a gene. The CDR3 has 13 residues. Germline CDR1 reads MNHEY; CDR2 reads SMNVEV (reference sequence). The DNA of the CDR3 is TGTGCCAGCAGTCCCGGGACAGGGCTCTACGCTTTCTTT. Translated: CASSPGTGLYAFF.

V and J are TRBV9 and TRBJ2-2, with D possibly TRBD2 on 5 matching bases. V lost 0 bases to trimming and J lost 0 bases, with 6 bases between them. There are 15 residues in the CDR3. Germline loops: CDR1 SGDLS, CDR2 YYNGEE. The CDR3 region is CASSVEAANTGELFF. For the CDR3, the DNA is TGTGCCAGCAGCGTAGAAGCGGCGAACACCGGGGAGCTGTTTTTT. The variable domain in full, with the rest retrieved from reference TRBV9 and TRBJ2-2, is DSGVTQTPKHLITATGQRVTLRCSPRSGDLSVYWYQQSLDQGLQFLIQYYNGEERAKGNILERFSAQQFPDLHSELNLSSLELGDSALYFCASSVEAANTGELFFGEGSRLTVL.

V and J are TRBV14 and TRBJ1-4; TRBD1 is a possible D gene (5 bases). The CDR3 spans 15 residues. CDR1 SGHDN and CDR2 FVKESK come from the germline V gene. V dropped 0 bases and J dropped 5 bases, with 10 bases sitting between them. CDR3 coding DNA: TGTGCCAGCAGCCAAGATGGACACCCGAATGAAAAACTGTTTTTT. As protein: CASSQDGHPNEKLFF. Complete variable domain (other parts from reference TRBV14 and TRBJ1-4): EAGVTQFPSHSVIEKGQTVTLRCDPISGHDNLYWYRRVMGKEIKFLLHFVKESKQDESGMPNNRFLAERTGGTYSTLKVQPAELEDSGVYFCASSQDGHPNEKLFFGSGTQLSVL.

The V gene is TRBV19, the J gene TRBJ1-6, with D maybe TRBD1 (5 bases). Trimming stripped 7 bases from V and 9 bases from J, with 16 bases between. CDR1 and CDR2 from the germline V gene are LNHDA and SQIVND (reference sequence). The CDR3 is 14 residues long. CDR3 region: CASTSEGTRSPLHF. CDR3 DNA sequence: TGTGCCAGTACCTCAGAAGGGACTCGTTCACCCCTCCACTTT.

This chain links TRBV5-1 with TRBJ2-7; 10 bases fit TRBD1. The length of the CDR3 is 17 residues. CDR1 SGHRS and CDR2 YFSETQ come from the germline V gene. Trimming removed 4 bases from V and 0 bases from J; junction bases left unmatched: 10. The DNA for the CDR3 is TGCGCCAGCAGCCCCACGGGACAGGGGATTCCCTCCTACGAGCAGTACTTC. It is translated as CASSPTGQGIPSYEQYF.

The CDR3 reads CASSMTATDTQYF. The CDR3 DNA follows: TGTGCCAGCAGCATGACAGCCACAGATACGCAGTATTTT. The chain has TRBV7-9 and TRBJ2-3; D is possibly TRBD1 (5 bases). CDR3 length equals 13 residues. V dropped 5 bases and J dropped 2 bases, with 8 bases sitting between them. The V gene's germline CDR1 is SEHNR and CDR2 FQNEAQ (reference sequence). The variable domain in full, with the rest retrieved from reference TRBV7-9 and TRBJ2-3, is DTGVSQNPRHKITKRGQNVTFRCDPISEHNRLYWYRQTLGQGPEFLTYFQNEAQLEKSRLLSDRFSAERPKGSFSTLEIQRTEQGDSAMYLCASSMTATDTQYFGPGTRLTVL.

In its sample, this clone was seen a few times. This CDR3 reads CASSTVQDGYTF. In DNA form, the CDR3 reads TGTGCCAGTAGTACAGTCCAAGATGGCTACACCTTC. J is TRBJ1-2 and V is TRBV19; D unclear. The CDR3 totals 12 residues. Germline V gives CDR1 LNHDA, CDR2 SQIVND (reference sequence). V was trimmed by 4 bases and J by 6 bases, leaving 9 bases between them. The full variable domain, completed using reference TRBV19 and TRBJ1-2, is DGGITQSPKYLFRKEGQNVTLSCEQNLNHDAMYWYRQDPGQGLRLIYYSQIVNDFQKGDIAEGYSVSREKKESFPLTVTSAQKNPTAFYLCASSTVQDGYTFGSGTRLTVV.

This clone turned up a few times. This chain connects TRBV30 to TRBJ1-6; 8 bases line up with TRBD1. The CDR3 contains 15 residues. Looked up from germline, CDR1 is GTSNPN and CDR2 is SVGIG (reference sequence). The V segment lost 0 bases and the J segment 9 bases; nucleotides outside the gene matches: 7. The CDR3 sequence is CAWSVRRQGFSPLHF. CDR3 in DNA: TGTGCCTGGAGTGTTAGGAGACAGGGGTTTTCACCCCTCCACTTT.

J is TRBJ1-6 and V is TRBV5-6; D may be TRBD1 (6 bases). Trimming stripped 1 base from V and 9 bases from J, with 11 bases between. This CDR3 has 14 residues. CDR1 SGHDT and CDR2 YYEEEE come from the germline V gene. CDR3 residues: CASSLQGMVSPLHF. CDR3 DNA: TGTGCCAGCAGCTTGCAGGGGATGGTTTCACCCCTCCACTTT.

The rearrangement joins TRBV7-2 to TRBJ1-2; no clear D gene. Germline values: CDR1 SGHTA, CDR2 FQGNSA. Trimming cost V 5 bases and J 6 bases, with 16 bases left between them. The length of the CDR3 is 14 residues. Written as DNA, the CDR3 is TGTGCCAGCAGCCCCTTTTCGGGGTCAGATGGCTACACCTTC. This gives the protein CASSPFSGSDGYTF.

V usage is TRBV6-5 and J usage is TRBJ1-2; D is perhaps TRBD1 (5 bases). The germline V gene encodes CDR1 MNHEY and CDR2 SVGAGI. CDR3 length: 11 residues. Deletions cut 10 bases from V and 4 bases from J, with 10 bases between. The CDR3 is CANSTGYGYTF. The CDR3 DNA reads TGTGCCAACTCTACAGGCTATGGCTACACCTTC.

Comment on this clone: Its ends do not fully match the called genes, so a read error is possible. The rearrangement links TRBV2 to TRBJ2-3; TRBD1 might be the D (5 bases). Germline V gives CDR1 SNHLY, CDR2 FYNNEI. This CDR3 is 14 amino acids long. The CDR3 nucleotides are TGTGCCAGCAGCGAAGACAGACGCACAGATACGCAGTATTTT. Encoded protein: CASSEDRRTDTQYF.

The V call is TRBV7-8, the J call TRBJ1-4; maybe TRBD1 (5 bases). V lost 6 bases and J 11 bases, leaving 13 bases between the germline ends. Germline-derived CDR1 and CDR2 are SGHVS and FQNEAQ. The CDR3 contains 12 residues. CDR3 sequence reads: CASSNDRAKLFF. In DNA, the CDR3 is TGTGCCAGCAGTAATGACAGAGCGAAACTGTTTTTT.

The sample holds a few counts of this clone. The CDR3 loop is CASSLDSLVSGNTIYF. The CDR3 nucleotides read TGTGCCAGCAGCCTGGACAGCCTAGTCTCTGGAAACACCATATATTTT. The chain couples TRBV7-9 to TRBJ1-3, with a possible D match to TRBD1 (6 bases). Germline CDR1 and CDR2: SEHNR and FQNEAQ (reference sequence). This CDR3 has 16 amino acids. Between the trimmed V and J ends, which lost 5 bases and 0 bases, there was a span of 14 bases.

The chain has TRBV10-3 and TRBJ1-2; 8 positions match TRBD1. Germline V gives CDR1 ENHRY, CDR2 SYGVKD. V shed 6 bases and J 3 bases; nucleotides not matched to a gene: 3. This CDR3 spans 13 amino acids. CDR3 region: CAISSTGDYGYTF. The CDR3, as DNA: TGTGCCATCAGCTCGACAGGGGACTATGGCTACACCTTC.

The chain joins TRBV7-6 to TRBJ2-1, with 8 bases lining up with TRBD2. Unmatched junction bases numbered 15, after V lost 5 bases and J lost 3 bases. CDR3 length: 18 amino acids. Germline V gives CDR1 SGHVS, CDR2 FNYEAQ. The CDR3 bases are TGTGCCAGCAGCCCCAGCGGGGGCCCCCGTGCCGTCTACAATGAGCAGTTCTTC. Amino acids: CASSPSGGPRAVYNEQFF.

The V gene is TRBV25-1, the J gene TRBJ2-5; D not resolved. The germline V gene has CDR1 MGHDK and CDR2 SYGVNS. The V gene lost 1 base and the J gene lost 2 bases, with 14 bases spanning the gap. CDR3 size: 16 residues. CDR3 amino acids: CASSELTFPGQETQYF. The CDR3 DNA reads TGTGCCAGCAGTGAATTGACGTTTCCCGGGCAAGAGACCCAGTACTTC.

The CDR3 is CASSPREADGYTF. CDR3 DNA: TGTGCCAGCAGCCCCCGGGAGGCGGATGGCTACACCTTC. This sequence joins TRBV7-9 and TRBJ1-2; D not certain. CDR1 and CDR2 (germline): SEHNR, FQNEAQ (reference sequence). CDR3 length: 13 residues. The V end was cut by 5 bases, the J end by 6 bases, with 13 bases between.